The 18 T cell receptor beta chains in this list originate from one sample, sequenced in a study of regulatory T cells in long-lasting Graves disease. Relying on iRepertoire HTBI primers and Arm-PCR of CDR3 regions, the team built TCR beta libraries. TCRdb reanalysed the multiplex PCR reads using MiXCR and keeps one entry per CDR3 protein. The top ten clones hold approximately 7.8% of a sample with 400,000 to 500,000 distinct CDR3 sequences, over 14% of them seen once. This sample's time point: newly diagnosed GD, antithyroid drugs for less than 3 months. Scientists built the TCR library using RNA that was extracted from PBMCs. These data also featured in a second study, about T cells in Graves' hyperthyroidism and ophthalmopathy.

This specimen was peripheral blood mononuclear cells (PBMCs), taken at new diagnosis, from a patient treated with antithyroid drugs. The receptors here all came from a woman in her thirties or forties with Graves disease.

This clonotype came up a few times. The chain links TRBV12-3 or TRBV12-4 to TRBJ2-7; the D gene is possibly TRBD1 (5 bases). V was trimmed by 5 bases and J by 5 bases, leaving 16 bases between them. This CDR3 contains 14 residues. In DNA, the CDR3 is TGTGCCAGCAGTGGACCAGGGTATTCTAACGAGCAGTACTTC. It codes for CASSGPGYSNEQYF.

This clonotype has just a few counts. The DNA of the CDR3 is TGTGCCAGCTCCCGGGATAGCGGACAAATAGCCAAAAACATTCAGTACTTC. Translated, it gives CASSRDSGQIAKNIQYF. The chain recombines TRBV18 with TRBJ2-4; weak D call: TRBD2 (6 bases). The length of the CDR3 is 17 residues. In germline, CDR1 is KGHSH, CDR2 LQKENI. The V end lost 6 bases, the J end lost 0 bases, and 18 bases lay between the germline ends.

This clonotype was seen repeatedly, ten times or more. The J gene is TRBJ1-2, the V gene TRBV30; tentatively, D is TRBD1 (5 bases). V was pared by 1 base and J by 3 bases, with 9 bases between. The CDR3 covers 13 residues. Germline CDR1 reads GTSNPN; CDR2 reads SVGIG (reference sequence). DNA of the CDR3: TGTGCCTGGAGTGATACAGGCGACTATGGCTACACCTTC. Translated: CAWSDTGDYGYTF.

This clonotype was seen many times. The V gene is TRBV7-6, the J gene TRBJ1-6; 8 positions match TRBD1. The germline V gene has CDR1 SGHVS and CDR2 FNYEAQ. The V segment lost 1 base and the J segment 10 bases; nucleotides outside the gene matches: 3. The CDR3 is made up of 14 amino acids. The CDR3 DNA is TGTGCCAGCAGCTTAGGTGACAGGGGATCACCCCTCCACTTT. It codes for CASSLGDRGSPLHF.

This clonotype was detected many times. J is TRBJ2-3 and V is TRBV11-1; 9 nucleotides match TRBD2. Germline V lookup: CDR1 SGHAT, CDR2 FQDESV (reference sequence). This CDR3 has 17 amino acids. V dropped 6 bases and J dropped 0; count of bases not matched to a gene: 10. The CDR3 region is CASSPPGLARSTDTQYF. The CDR3 DNA is TGTGCCAGCAGTCCTCCTGGACTAGCGCGTAGCACAGATACGCAGTATTTT.

This rearrangement joins TRBV28 to TRBJ2-4; possibly TRBD1 for D (6 bases). With 6 bases removed from V and 1 base from J, the gap between germline ends came to 10 bases. The CDR3 has 14 residues. Germline CDR1 is MDHEN and CDR2 is SYDVKM. The CDR3 region has the DNA TGTGCCAGCAGGCCCCAGGGGGCCAAAAACATTCAGTACTTC. Protein: CASRPQGAKNIQYF.

In this sample, this clonotype turned up many times. The genes are TRBV11-2 and TRBJ2-7; TRBD2 matches 14 bases. The CDR3 is made up of 16 amino acids. After removal of 0 bases from V and 9 bases from J, the junction contained 7 bases not matched to a gene. Per germline, CDR1 SGHAT and CDR2 FQNNGV. The CDR3: CASSLEDGTSGSRQYF. The DNA of the CDR3 is TGTGCCAGCAGCTTAGAGGACGGGACTAGCGGGAGTAGGCAGTACTTC.

This clonotype was recorded many times. The chain recombines TRBV5-1 with TRBJ2-7, with TRBD2 matching over 13 bases. Germline CDR1 is SGHRS and CDR2 is YFSETQ. CDR3 length equals 16 residues. V was pared by 4 bases and J by 0 bases, with 4 bases of the junction left unmatched. Written as DNA, the CDR3 is TGCGCCAGCAGCCCTCGACTAGCGGGAGGCTCCTACGAGCAGTACTTC. This translates into CASSPRLAGGSYEQYF.

This clonotype has only a few counts. This rearrangement joins TRBV19 to TRBJ1-5; TRBD1 is a possible D gene (5 bases). The V gene's germline CDR1 is LNHDA and CDR2 SQIVND (reference sequence). The CDR3 contains 14 residues. V was cut by 8 bases and J by 3 bases, with 14 bases left in between. DNA of the CDR3: TGTGCCAGTTGGGGGGACTCCTACAATCAGCCCCAGCATTTT. It is translated as CASWGDSYNQPQHF.

This clonotype has at least ten counts. V usage is TRBV28 and J usage is TRBJ1-1; weak D call: TRBD1 (5 bases). Germline-derived CDR1 and CDR2 are MDHEN and SYDVKM. V lost 3 bases to trimming and J lost 4 bases, with 15 bases between them. This CDR3 spans 15 amino acids. The CDR3 protein is CASSFRGFEGTEAFF. The CDR3 DNA sequence: TGTGCCAGCAGTTTCCGGGGGTTCGAGGGCACTGAAGCTTTCTTT.

The sample holds many counts of this clonotype. The genes are TRBV5-8 and TRBJ2-7; unclear D gene. CDR1 SGHTS and CDR2 YDEGEE come from the germline V gene. CDR3 length: 15 residues. The V end was cut by 2 bases, the J end by 0 bases, with 12 bases between. CDR3 in amino acids: CASSFGRLSSYEQYF. CDR3 DNA: TGTGCCAGCAGCTTTGGACGGCTGAGCTCCTACGAGCAGTACTTC.

This clonotype has ten or more counts. The rearrangement joins TRBV5-6 to TRBJ2-5, with D possibly TRBD1 on 5 matching bases. Trimming took 3 bases from V and 5 from J, leaving 20 bases between them. The germline V gene has CDR1 SGHDT and CDR2 YYEEEE. The CDR3 is made up of 16 amino acids. The CDR3 sequence: CASSSPQGGRRETQYF. The CDR3 DNA is TGTGCCAGCAGCTCACCGCAGGGTGGGCGGCGGGAGACCCAGTACTTC.

This clonotype was seen many times. The rearrangement uses TRBV20-1 and TRBJ1-1; tentative D call: TRBD1 (6 bases). V was shortened by 0 bases and J by 4 bases, with 12 bases between the two germline ends. The CDR3 is 14 amino acids. The germline V gene has CDR1 DFQATT and CDR2 SNEGSKA (reference sequence). In DNA form, the CDR3 reads TGCAGTGCTAGAGAGGGGGGGGCGAGCACTGAAGCTTTCTTT. It yields the protein CSAREGGASTEAFF.

This clonotype was seen at least ten times. The CDR3 is CASSLVGTQYF. DNA for the CDR3: TGTGCCAGCAGCTTGGTCGGGACCCAGTACTTC. This sequence joins TRBV7-2 and TRBJ2-5, with unresolved D. Germline loops: CDR1 SGHTA, CDR2 FQGNSA. V was clipped by 3 bases and J by 7 bases, with 6 bases between them. The CDR3 runs 11 residues.

This clonotype was seen at least ten times. This rearrangement joins TRBV20-1 to TRBJ2-5; 10 nucleotides line up with TRBD1. CDR1 and CDR2 (germline): DFQATT, SNEGSKA (reference sequence). This CDR3 comprises 14 residues. The ends lost 3 bases at V and 0 bases at J; junction bases unmatched: 1. Here the CDR3 DNA reads TGCAGTGCTAGCGGACAGGGGGACCAAGAGACCCAGTACTTC. Its protein is CSASGQGDQETQYF.

This clonotype was seen at least ten times. DNA of the CDR3: TGTGCCAGCAGCTTCGGCAGGGTAAGAAATGAGCAGTTCTTC. Its protein product is CASSFGRVRNEQFF. The J gene is TRBJ2-1, the V gene TRBV7-2, with D maybe TRBD1 (5 bases). The CDR3 loop spans 14 amino acids. Germline values: CDR1 SGHTA, CDR2 FQGNSA. V was trimmed by 3 bases and J by 7 bases, leaving 13 bases between them.

The rearrangement joins TRBV11-2 to TRBJ1-1; 7 bases fit TRBD1. Germline lookup yields CDR1 SGHAT and CDR2 FQNNGV. This CDR3 is 12 amino acids long. With V trimmed by 5 bases and J by 13 bases, 10 bases remained unmatched. In DNA, the CDR3 is TGTGCCAGCAGCCACTGGGACAGCAACCTTTTCTTT. Translation: CASSHWDSNLFF.

This clonotype was counted many times. This chain uses TRBV11-2 with TRBJ1-1; no reliable D call. V lost 0 bases to trimming and J lost 2 bases, with 13 bases between them. This CDR3 region has 16 residues. The germline gives CDR1 SGHAT, CDR2 FQNNGV. The CDR3 region has the DNA TGTGCCAGCAGCTTAGATACCACCTTTTCTAACACTGAAGCTTTCTTT. This encodes CASSLDTTFSNTEAFF. The variable domain in full, with the rest retrieved from reference TRBV11-2 and TRBJ1-1, is EAGVAQSPRYKIIEKRQSVAFWCNPISGHATLYWYQQILGQGPKLLIQFQNNGVVDDSQLPKDRFSAERLKGVDSTLKIQPAKLEDSAVYLCASSLDTTFSNTEAFFGQGTRLTVV.